Sequencing of this TCR beta chain was carried out in a study of CD8 T cells in Susac syndrome. Germline V gene data show CDR1 as DFQATT and CDR2 as SNEGSKA (reference sequence). This CDR3 has 13 residues. Trimming stripped 4 bases from V and 5 bases from J, with 14 bases between. An amount of RNA that ranged from roughly 0.45 to 1 ug was reverse transcribed with random hexamers. TCRdb passed the immunoSEQ multiplex PCR reads through MiXCR, listing each CDR3 protein once. The sample yields about 210,000 distinct CDR3 sequences, 95% seen once. The sequence came from a human donor with multiple sclerosis. The J gene is TRBJ1-1, the V gene TRBV20-1; D remains unclear. Material for sequencing was CD4+ T cells from PBMCs. The CDR3 DNA is TGCAGTGCTAACTCCGACCGGGTTACTGAAGCTTTCTTT. Residues: CSANSDRVTEAFF.